The clone carrying this TCR beta chain was picked up one time. The data were taken from a study of control samples from healthy donors and cancer patients. TCRdb's table, derived via immunoSEQ multiplex PCR, lists solely in-frame clones and lacks some. The sample lists about 140,000 clones; roughly 89% were seen once. The ends were cut back, 0 bases at V and 0 bases at J, with 7 bases in the middle. This CDR3 has 14 amino acids. Germline CDR1 and CDR2: SGHRS and YFSETQ. The sequence was obtained from a man between 18 and 35 years old in good health. The chain is built from TRBV5-1 and TRBJ2-7, with D unresolved. Sequencing was done on a sample of blood. This CDR3 is CASSLEGISYEQYF. The CDR3 DNA is TGCGCCAGCAGCTTGGAGGGAATCTCCTACGAGCAGTACTTC.